Sequencing of this TCR beta chain was carried out in a study of beta chain features in type 1 diabetes. Across the study: Healthy donors and patients had similar age, gender and cell yields.

CDR1 and CDR2 (germline): SGHNT, YYREEE (reference sequence). CDR3 length: 15 residues. Trimming took off 4 bases at V and 1 base at J, with 14 bases between the two ends. Every bit of the isolated RNA underwent reverse transcription, so sequencing read expressed TCRB transcripts. Sequencing was performed with immunoSEQ multiplex PCR; in TCRdb, only in-frame clones are kept and a portion is missing. The sample contains a few hundred thousand clones, approximately 14% of which appear only once. On average, the one heparinised blood draw given by each donor was roughly 100 mL. The sample was naive CD4+ T cells from blood. This receptor was taken from a man aged 30 to 45 in good health. The V gene is TRBV5-4, the J gene TRBJ1-1, with D maybe TRBD1 (5 bases). Here the CDR3 reads CASSRDDERNTEAFF. Here the CDR3 DNA reads TGTGCCAGCAGCCGGGACGACGAGAGGAACACTGAAGCTTTCTTT.